This T cell receptor (beta chain) was recorded in a study of T cell responses to AZD1222 COVID-19 vaccine. Study results and limitations: The breadth and depth of Spike-specific TCRs increased once two AZD1222 doses had been given.

Here immunoSEQ multiplex PCR was the method, and the copy in TCRdb shows in-frame clones only, minus some. The sample yields roughly 160,000 clones, 75% to 95% seen once. Germline V lookup: CDR1 LNHDA, CDR2 SQIVND (reference sequence). Trimming removed 1 base from V and 1 base from J, with 13 bases in between. CDR3 length equals 17 residues. With respect to this clone: What it binds is unknown.

The origin of this receptor is an adult in good health. Material: peripheral blood, obtained on day 0 of AZD1222 vaccination. The chain has TRBV19 and TRBJ2-2; weak D call: TRBD1 (6 bases). CDR3 loop: CASSIGRGRGNTGELFF. Here the CDR3 DNA reads TGTGCCAGTAGTATAGGCCGCGGCAGGGGGAACACCGGGGAGCTGTTTTTT. Together with reference TRBV19 and TRBJ2-2, the CDR3 gives the full variable domain: DGGITQSPKYLFRKEGQNVTLSCEQNLNHDAMYWYRQDPGQGLRLIYYSQIVNDFQKGDIAEGYSVSREKKESFPLTVTSAQKNPTAFYLCASSIGRGRGNTGELFFGEGSRLTVL.